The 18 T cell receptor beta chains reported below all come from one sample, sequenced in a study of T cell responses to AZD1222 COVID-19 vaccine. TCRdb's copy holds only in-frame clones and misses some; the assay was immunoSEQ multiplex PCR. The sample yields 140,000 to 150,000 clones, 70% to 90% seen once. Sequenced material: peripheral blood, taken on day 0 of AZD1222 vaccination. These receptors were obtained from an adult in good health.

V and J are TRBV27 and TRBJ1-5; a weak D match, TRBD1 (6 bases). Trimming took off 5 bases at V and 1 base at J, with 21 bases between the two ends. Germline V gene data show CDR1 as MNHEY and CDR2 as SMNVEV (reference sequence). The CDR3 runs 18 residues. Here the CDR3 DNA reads TGTGCCAGCAGTCCCCGATCCGGGGGCGGTATGAGCAATCAGCCCCAGCATTTT. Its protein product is CASSPRSGGGMSNQPQHF.

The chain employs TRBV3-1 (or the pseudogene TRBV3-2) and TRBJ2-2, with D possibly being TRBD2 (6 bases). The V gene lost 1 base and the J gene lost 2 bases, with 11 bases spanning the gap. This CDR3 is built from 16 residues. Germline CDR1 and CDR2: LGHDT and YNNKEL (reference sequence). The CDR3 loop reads CASSQVGGANTGELFF. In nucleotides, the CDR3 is TGTGCCAGCAGCCAAGTCGGCGGGGCCAACACCGGGGAGCTGTTTTTT.

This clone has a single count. Here the CDR3 reads CASTPGTAVRGEQFF. CDR3 nucleotides: TGTGCCAGCACCCCGGGGACAGCGGTTCGGGGTGAGCAGTTCTTC. The chain recombines TRBV3-1 (or the pseudogene TRBV3-2) with TRBJ2-1, with TRBD1 identical over 7 bases. J was trimmed by 9 bases and V by 7 bases; bases with no gene match: 15. The germline V gene encodes CDR1 LGHDT and CDR2 YNNKEL (reference sequence). The CDR3 covers 15 residues.

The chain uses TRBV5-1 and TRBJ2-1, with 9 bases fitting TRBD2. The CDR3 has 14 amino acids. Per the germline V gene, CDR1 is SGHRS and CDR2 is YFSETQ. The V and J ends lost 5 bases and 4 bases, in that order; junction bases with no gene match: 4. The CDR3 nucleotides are TGCGCCAGCAGTGGGCTAGCGGGGTACAATGAGCAGTTCTTC. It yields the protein CASSGLAGYNEQFF.

CDR3 amino acids: CASSGDLSSGANVLTF. The CDR3 bases are TGTGCCAGCAGTGGGGATTTAAGCTCTGGGGCCAACGTCCTGACTTTC. The chain combines TRBV27 with TRBJ2-6; D unresolved. V lost 5 bases to trimming and J lost 0 bases, with 11 bases between them. Germline V lookup: CDR1 MNHEY, CDR2 SMNVEV (reference sequence). CDR3 length equals 16 residues.

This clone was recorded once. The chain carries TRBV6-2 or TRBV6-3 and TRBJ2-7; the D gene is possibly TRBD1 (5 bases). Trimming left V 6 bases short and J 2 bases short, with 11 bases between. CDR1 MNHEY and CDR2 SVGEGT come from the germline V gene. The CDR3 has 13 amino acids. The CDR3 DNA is TGTGCCAGCAGCCGAGACAGAGCCTACGAGCAGTACTTC. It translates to CASSRDRAYEQYF.

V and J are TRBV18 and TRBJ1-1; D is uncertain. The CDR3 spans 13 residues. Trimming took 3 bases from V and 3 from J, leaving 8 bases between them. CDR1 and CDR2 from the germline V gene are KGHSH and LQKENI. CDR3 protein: CASSPAQYTEAFF. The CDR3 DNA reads TGTGCCAGCTCACCGGCACAGTACACTGAAGCTTTCTTT.

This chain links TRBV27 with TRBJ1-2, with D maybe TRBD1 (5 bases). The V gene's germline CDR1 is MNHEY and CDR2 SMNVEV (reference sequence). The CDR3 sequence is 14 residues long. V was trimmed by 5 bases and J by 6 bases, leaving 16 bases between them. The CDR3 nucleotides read TGTGCCAGCAGTCCCTCTTCAGGGCCGAATGGCTACACCTTC. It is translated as CASSPSSGPNGYTF.

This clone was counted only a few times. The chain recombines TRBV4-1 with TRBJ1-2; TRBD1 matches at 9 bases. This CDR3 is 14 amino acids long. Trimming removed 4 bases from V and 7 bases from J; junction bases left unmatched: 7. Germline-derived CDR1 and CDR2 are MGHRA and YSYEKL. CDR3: CASSPIEDRGGYTF. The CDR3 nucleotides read TGCGCCAGCAGCCCTATAGAGGACAGGGGTGGCTACACCTTC.

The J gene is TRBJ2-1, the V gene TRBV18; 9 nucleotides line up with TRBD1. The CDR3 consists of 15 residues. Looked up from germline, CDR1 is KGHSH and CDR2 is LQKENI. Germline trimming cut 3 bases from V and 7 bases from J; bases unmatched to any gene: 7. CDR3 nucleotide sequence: TGTGCCAGCTCACCCTGGGGACAGGGAAGGAATGAGCAGTTCTTC. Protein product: CASSPWGQGRNEQFF. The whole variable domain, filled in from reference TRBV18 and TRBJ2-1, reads NAGVMQNPRHLVRRRGQEARLRCSPMKGHSHVYWYRQLPEEGLKFMVYLQKENIIDESGMPKERFSAEFPKEGPSILRIQQVVRGDSAAYFCASSPWGQGRNEQFFGPGTRLTVL.

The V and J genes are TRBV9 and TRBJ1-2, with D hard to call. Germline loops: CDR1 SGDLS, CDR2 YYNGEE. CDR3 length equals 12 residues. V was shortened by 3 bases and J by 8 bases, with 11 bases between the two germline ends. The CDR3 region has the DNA TGTGCCAGCAGCGCTATTAGTGGGGGCTACACCTTC. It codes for CASSAISGGYTF.

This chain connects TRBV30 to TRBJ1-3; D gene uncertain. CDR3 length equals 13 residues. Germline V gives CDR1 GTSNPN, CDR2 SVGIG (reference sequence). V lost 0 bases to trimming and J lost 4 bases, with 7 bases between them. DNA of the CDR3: TGTGCCTGGAGTGTACAAACCGGAAACACCATATATTTT. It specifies CAWSVQTGNTIYF. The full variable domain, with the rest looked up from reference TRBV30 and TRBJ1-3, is SQTIHQWPATLVQPVGSPLSLECTVEGTSNPNLYWYRQAAGRGLQLLFYSVGIGQISSEVPQNLSASRPQDRQFILSSKKLLLSDSGFYLCAWSVQTGNTIYFGEGSWLTVV.

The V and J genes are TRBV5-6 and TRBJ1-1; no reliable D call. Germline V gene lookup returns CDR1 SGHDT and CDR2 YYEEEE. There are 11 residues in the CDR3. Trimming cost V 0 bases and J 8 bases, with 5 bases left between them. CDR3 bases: TGTGCCAGCAGCTTGGGAGACGAAGCTTTCTTT. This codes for CASSLGDEAFF.

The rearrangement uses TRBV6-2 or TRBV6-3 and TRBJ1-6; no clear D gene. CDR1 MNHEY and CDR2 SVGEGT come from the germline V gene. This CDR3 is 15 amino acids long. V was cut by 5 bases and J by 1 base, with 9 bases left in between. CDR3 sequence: CASSREASYNSPLHF. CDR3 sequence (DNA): TGTGCCAGCAGTCGCGAAGCGTCCTATAATTCACCCCTCCACTTT.

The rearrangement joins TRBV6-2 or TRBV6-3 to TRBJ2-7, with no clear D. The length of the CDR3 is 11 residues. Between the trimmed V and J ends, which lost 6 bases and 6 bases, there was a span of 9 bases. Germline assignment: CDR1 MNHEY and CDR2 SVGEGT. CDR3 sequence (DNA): TGTGCCAGCAGCCCGGGCGGCGAGCAGTACTTC. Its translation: CASSPGGEQYF.

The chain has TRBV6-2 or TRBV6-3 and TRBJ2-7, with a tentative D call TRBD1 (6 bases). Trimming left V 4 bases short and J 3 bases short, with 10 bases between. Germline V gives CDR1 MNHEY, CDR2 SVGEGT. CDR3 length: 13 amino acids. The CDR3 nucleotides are TGTGCCAGCAGTTTCACAGGGCTCTACGAGCAGTACTTC. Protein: CASSFTGLYEQYF.

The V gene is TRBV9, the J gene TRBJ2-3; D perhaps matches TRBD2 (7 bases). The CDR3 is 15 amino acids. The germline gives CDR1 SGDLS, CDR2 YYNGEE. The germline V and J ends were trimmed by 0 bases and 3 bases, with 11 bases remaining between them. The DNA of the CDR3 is TGTGCCAGCAGCGTAGCTGCGGGGGCAACAGATACGCAGTATTTT. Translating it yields CASSVAAGATDTQYF.

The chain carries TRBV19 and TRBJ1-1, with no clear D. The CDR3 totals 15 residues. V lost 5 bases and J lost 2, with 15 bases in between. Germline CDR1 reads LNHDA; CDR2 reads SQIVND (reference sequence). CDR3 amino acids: CASSPDTFLNTEAFF. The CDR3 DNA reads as TGTGCCAGTAGTCCTGACACCTTTCTAAACACTGAAGCTTTCTTT.